This TCR beta chain was recovered during a study of CD8+CD57+ T cells in acquired aplastic anemia. Whole-study context: An average of approximately 3.2 ug of DNA was obtained from sorted CD4+ and CD8+ cells. Healthy donors had, on average, around 10 million reads for their CD4+ cells.

TCR beta VDJ and CDR3 profiles were obtained from a genomic DNA template. TCRdb re-called the reads with MiXCR, one entry per CDR3 protein. The table has about 400,000 distinct CDR3 sequences, 55% to 75% seen once; the top ten hold around 4%. Study outcomes and limitations: Patients and controls turned out to have 25 to 35 CD8+ CDR3 sequences in common. No significant difference in CD8+ Simpson's diversity was found between patients and controls.

In regard to this clonotype: The antigen remains undetermined.

From germline, CDR1 is SGDLS and CDR2 YYNGEE. CDR3 length: 16 residues. V gave up 0 bases and J gave up 4 bases; unmatched junction bases: 4. Sequencing was performed on sorted CD4+, CD8+, or CD8+CD57+ T cells (not recorded which) from PBMCs. The chain uses TRBV9 and TRBJ2-5; 12 bases align to TRBD1. The TCR originated in a human donor in good health, serving as a control. The CDR3 spells CASSVEGQGAGETQYF. DNA for the CDR3: TGTGCCAGCAGCGTAGAGGGACAGGGGGCCGGAGAGACCCAGTACTTC. The full variable domain, its missing parts supplied by reference TRBV9 and TRBJ2-5, is DSGVTQTPKHLITATGQRVTLRCSPRSGDLSVYWYQQSLDQGLQFLIQYYNGEERAKGNILERFSAQQFPDLHSELNLSSLELGDSALYFCASSVEGQGAGETQYFGPGTRLLVL.